This TCR beta chain was retrieved from a study of T cell changes during pregnancy in multiple sclerosis (dated by TCRdb to between 2018 and 2021). With regard to the full study: Changes in the T cell repertoire over the course of pregnancy were examined in this study in women with multiple sclerosis.

The CDR1 and CDR2 encoded by the germline V gene are SGDLS and YYNGEE. V is reduced by 0 bases and J by 0 bases, leaving a spacing of 7 bases between them. Spanning cysteine to phenylalanine, the CDR3 consists of 15 amino acids. Kept here is only the CDR3 DNA, which spans 45 bases and is read in frame from base 1. As for this clone: Its target antigen remains unknown. No base quality values were provided; no much bigger clone lies one nucleotide off.

Receptor amplification or capture employed the immunoSEQ multiplex PCR assay. The immuneACCESS repertoire file appears here via TCRdb, limited to in-frame rearrangements. These files lack a portion of the clones; in checked studies, under half of the deficit traces to unresolved V genes, and the cause of the others is not known. This sample holds about 21,000 clones; 88% were observed only once. Around 7% of the sample belongs to the ten largest clones. The sequencing here drew on CD8+ T cells from peripheral blood mononuclear cells, taken in the third trimester of pregnancy. The sequence links TRBV9 to TRBJ1-3; no D gene is confidently identified. This receptor was identified in a female donor in good health, enrolled as a control in a pregnancy study. The CDR3 amino acid sequence is: CASSVGLYSGNTIYF. The nucleotides are TGTGCCAGCAGCGTAGGGCTTTACTCTGGAAACACCATATATTTT. Full variable domain (CDR3 extended with the reference TRBV9 and TRBJ1-3 proteins): DSGVTQTPKHLITATGQRVTLRCSPRSGDLSVYWYQQSLDQGLQFLIQYYNGEERAKGNILERFSAQQFPDLHSELNLSSLELGDSALYFCASSVGLYSGNTIYFGEGSWLTVV.